Below are 14 T cell receptor beta chains sequenced from a single sample in a study of cytomegalovirus exposure and HLA in healthy donors. It was with 60 Vbeta and 13 Jbeta primers that the PCR ran. Sequencing was performed with immunoSEQ multiplex PCR; in TCRdb, only in-frame clones are kept and a portion is missing. The table includes approximately 190,000 clones, more than 75% detected once. Material: PBMCs. These receptors were obtained from a man aged 30 to 39 in good health and CMV-seronegative.

The rearrangement uses TRBV6-5 and TRBJ1-5; TRBD1 agrees at 8 bases. Germline-derived CDR1 and CDR2 are MNHEY and SVGAGI. There are 15 residues in the CDR3. V shed 2 bases, J shed 4 bases, and the junction held 4 bases outside the gene matches. The CDR3 reads CASSYGGQGNQPQHF. For the CDR3, the DNA is TGTGCCAGCAGTTACGGTGGACAGGGAAATCAGCCCCAGCATTTT.

The CDR3 region has the DNA TGTGCCATTGGAGGGACTAGCGGGATCACGGGCAATGAGCAGTTCTTC. This encodes CAIGGTSGITGNEQFF. The genes are TRBV10-3 and TRBJ2-1; 13 bases are a match to TRBD2. Germline trimming cut 9 bases from V and 6 bases from J; bases unmatched to any gene: 11. The germline CDR1 and CDR2 sequences are ENHRY and SYGVKD. The CDR3 consists of 16 residues.

V gene TRBV18 combines with J gene TRBJ1-1; 8 bases match TRBD1. V gave up 2 bases and J gave up 5 bases; unmatched junction bases: 10. The CDR3 loop spans 16 amino acids. The germline V gene encodes CDR1 KGHSH and CDR2 LQKENI. The CDR3 protein is CASSPLYGQGDTEAFF. Here the CDR3 DNA reads TGTGCCAGCTCACCATTATACGGACAGGGAGATACTGAAGCTTTCTTT.

The V and J genes are TRBV28 and TRBJ2-1; D might be TRBD1 (6 bases). Germline V gene sequence: CDR1 MDHEN, CDR2 SYDVKM. The CDR3 extends over 14 amino acids. The ends were cut back, 5 bases at V and 7 bases at J, with 15 bases in the middle. The CDR3 nucleotides read TGTGCCAGCAGTCCTGGGGGCGAGTGGAATGAGCAGTTCTTC. Residues: CASSPGGEWNEQFF.

The rearrangement joins TRBV5-1 to TRBJ1-3; 7 bases map to TRBD1. CDR1 is SGHRS and CDR2 is YFSETQ in the germline V gene. With V trimmed by 4 bases and J by 2 bases, 6 bases remained unmatched. The length of the CDR3 is 15 residues. The CDR3 spells CASSPDRVPGNTIYF. The CDR3 nucleotides read TGCGCCAGCAGCCCCGACAGGGTCCCTGGAAACACCATATATTTT.

V is TRBV5-4 and J is TRBJ2-5; TRBD2 aligns across 7 bases. V lost 2 bases to trimming and J lost 3 bases; unmatched junction nucleotides: 4. The CDR3 is 14 amino acids. From germline, CDR1 is SGHNT and CDR2 YYREEE (reference sequence). The CDR3 sequence is CASSFPAGEETQYF. The CDR3 DNA reads TGTGCCAGCAGCTTCCCCGCGGGAGAAGAGACCCAGTACTTC. Using reference TRBV5-4 and TRBJ2-5 for the parts outside the CDR3, the full variable domain is ETGVTQSPTHLIKTRGQQVTLRCSSQSGHNTVSWYQQALGQGPQFIFQYYREEENGRGNFPPRFSGLQFPNYSSELNVNALELDDSALYLCASSFPAGEETQYFGPGTRLLVL.

The CDR3 spells CASSLVVASGGANFYGYTF. CDR3 in DNA: TGCGCCAGCAGCTTGGTAGTGGCGTCAGGGGGCGCAAATTTCTATGGCTACACCTTC. This chain uses TRBV5-1 with TRBJ1-2, with 8 bases lining up with TRBD1. The J segment lost 4 bases and the V segment lost 0 bases, leaving 17 bases of the junction unmatched. The germline gives CDR1 SGHRS, CDR2 YFSETQ. The length of the CDR3 is 19 residues.

This clone was recorded only once. The J gene is TRBJ2-1, the V gene TRBV10-2, with 8 bases fitting TRBD2. The trim removed 2 bases at V and 6 bases at J, leaving 9 bases unmatched. The CDR3 runs 16 residues. Germline loops: CDR1 WSHSY, CDR2 SAAADI. The CDR3 nucleotides are TGCGCCAGCAGTGAGACCCGCGCGCGGGGGGCCAATGAGCAGTTCTTC. It is translated as CASSETRARGANEQFF.

V is TRBV30 and J is TRBJ2-3; D gene unclear. There are 13 residues in the CDR3. The germline V gene encodes CDR1 GTSNPN and CDR2 SVGIG (reference sequence). Trimming pared 3 bases from V and 7 bases from J, leaving 14 bases between. DNA for the CDR3: TGTGCCTGGAGCGAGATTAGAGGAAATACGCAGTATTTT. Its translation is CAWSEIRGNTQYF.

The chain employs TRBV9 and TRBJ2-5, with a possible D match to TRBD2 (5 bases). CDR3 size: 14 residues. CDR1 and CDR2 (germline): SGDLS, YYNGEE. Deletions cut 1 base from V and 0 bases from J, with 7 bases between. This CDR3 reads CASSVFGDQETQYF. DNA of the CDR3: TGTGCCAGCAGCGTATTCGGGGACCAAGAGACCCAGTACTTC.

The V call is TRBV5-1, the J call TRBJ2-2; 7 positions agree with TRBD2. Looked up from germline, CDR1 is SGHRS and CDR2 is YFSETQ. V dropped 0 bases and J dropped 5; count of bases not matched to a gene: 4. There are 15 residues in the CDR3. CDR3 sequence reads: CASSLGTSYTGELFF. The DNA for the CDR3 is TGCGCCAGCAGCTTGGGGACTAGTTATACCGGGGAGCTGTTTTTT.

The chain links TRBV28 to TRBJ1-4, with D perhaps TRBD1 (6 bases). V lost 3 bases and J lost 5, with 10 bases in between. This CDR3 region has 14 residues. Germline CDR1 and CDR2: MDHEN and SYDVKM. CDR3 in DNA: TGTGCCAGCAGTTTGGTCAGGGGAAATGAAAAACTGTTTTTT. Residues: CASSLVRGNEKLFF.

Remarks on this clone: A read error may produce the germline difference seen at one junction end. The chain couples TRBV7-7 to TRBJ2-2, with 10 bases aligning to TRBD2. Germline V gene sequence: CDR1 SSHAT, CDR2 FNYEAQ (reference sequence). This CDR3 contains 16 residues. Written as DNA, the CDR3 is TGTGCTAGCAGCCTCCAGACTAGCGGGTACACCGGGGAGCTGTTTTTT. This gives the protein CASSLQTSGYTGELFF.

The chain employs TRBV6-1 and TRBJ1-6; D not resolved. V shed 5 bases and J shed 4 bases, with 6 bases lying between them. Germline V gives CDR1 MNHNS, CDR2 SASEGT. The CDR3 contains 13 residues. DNA of the CDR3: TGTGCCAGCAGTCGAGGGTATAATTCACCCCTCCACTTT. It translates to CASSRGYNSPLHF.